This TCR beta chain originates from a study of shared clonotypes between healthy human individuals. Profiled with immunoSEQ multiplex PCR; TCRdb holds only in-frame clones, not every one. The data hold about 1 million clones, with 60% to 80% observed a single time. All donors were healthy HIV-negative adults lacking recent acute infections or vaccinations. Study-wide findings and caveats: Among donors, the sharing of clonotypes was expected to be influenced by sequencing depth.

Worth noting for this clone: What it recognizes is unknown.

The CDR3 is made up of 13 amino acids. Germline V gene lookup returns CDR1 MNHEY and CDR2 SVGAGI. Trimming took off 6 bases at V and 6 bases at J, with 11 bases between the two ends. The rearrangement joins TRBV6-5 to TRBJ2-2; D possibly corresponds to TRBD1 (5 bases). This TCR came from a man between 18 and 29 years old in good health. Sequencing was done on a sample of memory CD4+ T cells sorted from blood. Subset of the sample: CD45RA-negative fraction. DNA of the CDR3: TGTGCCAGCAGCCGTCTGGGGCCCGGGGAGCTGTTTTTT. It yields the protein CASSRLGPGELFF.